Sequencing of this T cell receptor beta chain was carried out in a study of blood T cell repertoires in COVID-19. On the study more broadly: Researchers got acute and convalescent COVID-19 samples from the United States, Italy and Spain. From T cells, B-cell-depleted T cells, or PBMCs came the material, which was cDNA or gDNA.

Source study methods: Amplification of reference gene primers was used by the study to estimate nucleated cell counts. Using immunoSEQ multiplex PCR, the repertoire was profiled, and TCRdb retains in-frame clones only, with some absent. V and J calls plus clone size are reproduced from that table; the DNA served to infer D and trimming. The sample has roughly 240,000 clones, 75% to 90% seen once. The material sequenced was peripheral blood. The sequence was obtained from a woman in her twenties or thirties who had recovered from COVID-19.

CDR3 in amino acids: CASKGQEAFF. The CDR3 DNA follows: TGTGCCAGCAAAGGACAAGAAGCTTTCTTT. The chain uses TRBV6-5 and TRBJ1-1, with D perhaps TRBD1 (5 bases). Germline CDR1 and CDR2: MNHEY and SVGAGI. The CDR3 covers 10 residues. Trimming cost V 7 bases and J 8 bases, with 8 bases left between them.